These 7 T cell receptor beta chains share one sample of origin, sequenced in a study of T cells in Graves' hyperthyroidism and ophthalmopathy. Amplified TCR beta CDR3 regions came from RNA transcripts. The primer set for the first-round RT-PCR of the TCR CDR3 was HTBI. MiXCR, applied by TCRdb to the multiplex PCR reads, yields one record per CDR3 protein. This table holds about 460,000 distinct CDR3 sequences, 22% found once. Sequenced: blood. Receptors were obtained from a woman between 70 and 85 years old with Graves' ophthalmopathy.

This clonotype was seen at least ten times. V gene TRBV20-1 combines with J gene TRBJ1-5, with TRBD1 as a possible D gene (6 bases). Germline CDR1 is DFQATT and CDR2 is SNEGSKA (reference sequence). The CDR3 is 14 residues long. Trimming removed 3 bases at V and 2 bases at J, with 11 bases between. CDR3 nucleotide sequence: TGCAGTGCTAGGACACAGGGAGGCAATCAGCCCCAGCATTTT. Its protein product is CSARTQGGNQPQHF.

In this sample, this clonotype turned up a few times. The chain links TRBV20-1 to TRBJ2-2, with D unresolved. CDR3 size: 13 residues. Trimming stripped 2 bases from V and 8 bases from J, with 12 bases between. The V gene's germline CDR1 is DFQATT and CDR2 SNEGSKA (reference sequence). The CDR3 sequence is CSARPTGSGELFF. The CDR3 DNA sequence: TGCAGTGCTAGACCGACCGGTTCTGGGGAGCTGTTTTTT.

This clonotype was counted many times. This rearrangement joins TRBV15 to TRBJ2-1; 7 bases map to TRBD2. CDR1 and CDR2 from the germline V gene are LNHNV and YYDKDF (reference sequence). The ends lost 0 bases at V and 4 bases at J; junction bases unmatched: 6. The CDR3 sequence is 16 residues long. CDR3 sequence (DNA): TGTGCCACCAGCAGAGAACAGGCTAGCGGTTACAATGAGCAGTTCTTC. This sequence encodes CATSREQASGYNEQFF.

This chain connects TRBV6-1 to TRBJ2-1; a weak D match, TRBD2 (6 bases). CDR1 MNHNS and CDR2 SASEGT come from the germline V gene. Trimming shortened V by 0 bases and J by 0 bases, and 18 bases separated the two germline ends. The CDR3 extends over 19 amino acids. CDR3 in amino acids: CASSEAGAGLLSSYNEQFF. The CDR3 nucleotides read TGTGCCAGCAGTGAAGCCGGGGCGGGGTTACTAAGCTCCTACAATGAGCAGTTCTTC.

V is TRBV18 and J is TRBJ2-7, with 11 bases fitting TRBD2. This CDR3 region has 16 residues. CDR1 is KGHSH, CDR2 LQKENI, per germline. J lost 0 bases, V lost 4 bases, and 5 bases had no gene match. As DNA, the CDR3 is TGTGCCAGCTCACTAGGTAGCGGGAGGGCCTCCTACGAGCAGTACTTC. Translated, it gives CASSLGSGRASYEQYF.

This sequence joins TRBV20-1 and TRBJ1-4; TRBD1 aligns across 7 bases. J gave up 4 bases and V 4 bases, and 3 bases lay outside the gene matches. The CDR3 extends over 13 amino acids. Per germline, CDR1 DFQATT and CDR2 SNEGSKA (reference sequence). CDR3 DNA sequence: TGCAGTGCTACGACAGGGTTTAATGAAAAACTGTTTTTT. As protein: CSATTGFNEKLFF.

CDR3 coding DNA: TGTGCCACCAGCCTACCCAGCGGGAGGGCCAGCACCGGGGAGCTGTTTTTT. It yields the protein CATSLPSGRASTGELFF. The chain combines TRBV15 with TRBJ2-2, with 10 bases that match TRBD2. CDR1 is LNHNV and CDR2 is YYDKDF in the germline V gene (reference sequence). CDR3 length equals 17 residues. J gave up 4 bases and V 5 bases, and 10 bases lay outside the gene matches.